This entry concerns a single T cell receptor (beta chain). Sequencing used immunoSEQ multiplex PCR; TCRdb keeps in-frame clones, though not all of them. The table shows 41,000 or so clones, with roughly nine tenths occurring only once. This entry is derived from a study of T cell changes during pregnancy in multiple sclerosis. This CDR3 contains 16 residues. With 4 bases clipped from V and 4 bases from J, the junction kept 6 bases outside the gene matches. Germline values: CDR1 SGHTA, CDR2 FQGNSA. This TCR was recovered from a female donor with multiple sclerosis, enrolled in a pregnancy study. The V gene is TRBV7-2, the J gene TRBJ2-7, with TRBD2 matching over 14 bases. This specimen was CD4+ T cells from peripheral blood mononuclear cells, taken in the first trimester of pregnancy. CDR3 coding DNA: TGTGCCAGCAGCTACCAGGGGACTAGCGGGAGTTACGAGCAGTACTTC. This codes for CASSYQGTSGSYEQYF.